Given below is one T cell receptor (beta chain) in context. The data were taken from a study of blood T cell repertoires in COVID-19. Study details: The study drew acute and convalescent COVID-19 samples from the United States, Italy and Spain. PBMCs, B-cell-depleted T cells, or T cells provided the cDNA or gDNA that made up the material.

Original data processing: Nucleated cell number was recorded as an estimate derived from reference gene primer amplification. Sequenced by immunoSEQ multiplex PCR; TCRdb stores in-frame clones only, minus some. V, J and clone size reflect that table, while D and trimming were determined from the DNA. The sample shows around 49,000 clones, around 82% of them seen only once. This CDR3 contains 14 residues. The germline gives CDR1 LNHNV, CDR2 YYDKDF (reference sequence). The V gene lost 0 bases and the J gene lost 6 bases, with 10 bases spanning the gap. The rearrangement uses TRBV15 and TRBJ2-3; maybe TRBD1 (6 bases). The receptor's source is a woman aged 55-70 years with acute or convalescent COVID-19. The source material was peripheral blood. CDR3 protein: CATSRDRGLDTQYF. The DNA of the CDR3 is TGTGCCACCAGCAGAGACAGGGGTTTGGATACGCAGTATTTT.